These 15 T cell receptor beta chains originate from one sample sequenced in a study of T cell repertoires in cytomegalovirus infection. TCRdb re-analysed the reads in MiXCR, keeping a single row per CDR3 protein. The data show about half a million distinct CDR3 sequences, with under 55% seen just once and about 39% held by the top ten. Their antigen targets remain unknown. The specimen was cultured PBMCs, collected from culture after CMV antigen stimulation. Receptors were obtained from a human donor in good health (CMV status not recorded). Some clones in this sample may be carry-over from other donors' samples.

This chain links TRBV29-1 with TRBJ2-5; TRBD2 is a possible D gene (6 bases). V gave up 2 bases and J gave up 5 bases, with 18 bases separating them. The CDR3 loop spans 15 amino acids. Germline V gene lookup returns CDR1 SQVTM and CDR2 ANQGSEA. CDR3 nucleotide sequence: TGCAGCGTTGAACCGGCTTTCGAGGGGAGGGAGACCCAGTACTTC. It encodes CSVEPAFEGRETQYF.

V usage is TRBV7-2 and J usage is TRBJ2-7; D is tentatively TRBD1 or TRBD2 (7 bases each). This CDR3 has 14 residues. Trimming took 7 bases from V and 7 from J, leaving 20 bases between them. Germline CDR1 is SGHTA and CDR2 is FQGNSA. CDR3 protein: CASTQGRGLGEQYF. Written as DNA, the CDR3 is TGTGCCAGCACCCAAGGGAGGGGGCTAGGGGAGCAGTACTTC.

The chain combines TRBV28 with TRBJ1-5; the D is unclear. Germline CDR1 MDHEN, CDR2 SYDVKM. The CDR3 runs to 14 residues. The V end was cut by 5 bases, the J end by 0 bases, with 8 bases between. The CDR3 bases are TGTGCCAGCAGTGGCGTAGATAGCAATCAGCCCCAGCATTTT. Protein: CASSGVDSNQPQHF.

This clonotype was counted many times. This sequence joins TRBV7-2 and TRBJ1-3, with unresolved D. V lost 0 bases and J lost 2, with 5 bases in between. The V gene's germline CDR1 is SGHTA and CDR2 FQGNSA. This CDR3 contains 14 residues. CDR3 sequence reads: CASSLAGTGNTIYF. The CDR3 region has the DNA TGTGCCAGCAGCTTAGCGGGGACTGGAAACACCATATATTTT.

This clonotype was found many times. This chain uses TRBV7-2 with TRBJ1-2; unclear D gene. Germline CDR1 SGHTA, CDR2 FQGNSA. Trimming stripped 4 bases from V and 1 base from J, with 4 bases between. The CDR3 runs to 12 residues. CDR3 region: CASSSINYGYTF. CDR3 DNA sequence: TGTGCCAGCAGCTCGATTAACTATGGCTACACCTTC.

This clonotype was found a few times. The V call is TRBV2, the J call TRBJ2-3; 7 bases fit TRBD1. V lost 8 bases to trimming and J lost 0 bases; unmatched junction nucleotides: 8. The germline V gene has CDR1 SNHLY and CDR2 FYNNEI. This CDR3 region has 15 residues. CDR3 in amino acids: CASVLQGESTDTQYF. CDR3 DNA: TGTGCCAGCGTTCTGCAGGGGGAAAGCACAGATACGCAGTATTTT.

This rearrangement joins TRBV6-5 to TRBJ2-5; 7 bases fit TRBD2. Germline loops: CDR1 MNHEY, CDR2 SVGAGI. V shed 2 bases and J 4 bases; nucleotides not matched to a gene: 10. The CDR3 runs 16 residues. As DNA, the CDR3 is TGTGCCAGCAGTTACATAGGCGGGAGTATGGGAGAGACCCAGTACTTC. Encoded protein: CASSYIGGSMGETQYF.

The rearrangement joins TRBV5-4 to TRBJ2-1; D remains unclear. Trimming shortened V by 0 bases and J by 9 bases, and 4 bases separated the two germline ends. This CDR3 spans 11 amino acids. Germline-derived CDR1 and CDR2 are SGHNT and YYREEE (reference sequence). This CDR3 is CASSLGVEQFF. DNA of the CDR3: TGTGCCAGCAGCTTGGGCGTTGAGCAGTTCTTC.

This chain links TRBV7-8 with TRBJ2-7; D possibly corresponds to TRBD1 (5 bases). The germline V gene encodes CDR1 SGHVS and CDR2 FQNEAQ. V lost 8 bases, J lost 2 bases, and 19 bases lay in between. The CDR3 has 15 residues. CDR3 nucleotide sequence: TGTGCCAGCTGCCCCCTCGACGGCAGGGCCTACGAGCAGTACTTC. This codes for CASCPLDGRAYEQYF.

The chain recombines TRBV6-8 with TRBJ2-1, with 7 positions matching TRBD2. The CDR3 has 17 amino acids. V shed 2 bases, J shed 2 bases, and the junction held 9 bases outside the gene matches. CDR1 and CDR2 (germline): MNHGY, SAAAGT. CDR3 nucleotides: TGTGCCAGCAGTTACCCCGGAGCGGGGAAGCCCTACAATGAGCAGTTCTTC. Amino acids: CASSYPGAGKPYNEQFF.

This sequence joins TRBV28 and TRBJ1-4, with a possible D match to TRBD1 (5 bases). V lost 2 bases, J lost 7 bases, and 17 bases lay in between. Germline CDR1 MDHEN, CDR2 SYDVKM. The CDR3 spans 16 residues. CDR3 in amino acids: CASSLPIGTGGEKLFF. CDR3 bases: TGTGCCAGCAGTTTACCCATCGGGACGGGGGGTGAAAAACTGTTTTTT.

CDR3 sequence reads: CASSLNPANTEAFF. In DNA, the CDR3 is TGTGCCAGCAGCTTGAATCCGGCCAACACTGAAGCTTTCTTT. The chain links TRBV5-4 to TRBJ1-1; no firm D call. V gave up 1 base and J gave up 2 bases, with 9 bases separating them. This CDR3 has 14 residues. Germline V gene lookup returns CDR1 SGHNT and CDR2 YYREEE (reference sequence). Full variable domain (missing parts from reference TRBV5-4 and TRBJ1-1): ETGVTQSPTHLIKTRGQQVTLRCSSQSGHNTVSWYQQALGQGPQFIFQYYREEENGRGNFPPRFSGLQFPNYSSELNVNALELDDSALYLCASSLNPANTEAFFGQGTRLTVV.

The chain is built from TRBV11-2 and TRBJ1-4; 8 bases align to TRBD1. V was clipped by 6 bases and J by 3 bases; unmatched bases: 3. The CDR3 loop spans 14 amino acids. The germline V gene encodes CDR1 SGHAT and CDR2 FQNNGV. CDR3 protein: CASRAGGSNEKLFF. Written as DNA, the CDR3 is TGTGCCAGCAGAGCAGGGGGCTCTAATGAAAAACTGTTTTTT.

J is TRBJ2-2 and V is TRBV11-3, with 12 positions matching TRBD1. V shed 2 bases and J 4 bases; nucleotides not matched to a gene: 8. In germline, CDR1 is SGHNT, CDR2 YENEEA. There are 18 residues in the CDR3. In DNA form, the CDR3 reads TGTGCCAGCAGCTTAAATTGGGACAGGGGGCGGGCCACCGGGGAGCTGTTTTTT. Translated, it gives CASSLNWDRGRATGELFF.

The chain links TRBV14 to TRBJ2-5; maybe TRBD1 (6 bases). The germline V gene has CDR1 SGHDN and CDR2 FVKESK. V lost 5 bases and J lost 5, with 15 bases in between. This CDR3 has 14 amino acids. CDR3 amino acids: CASSKTGILETQYF. CDR3 coding DNA: TGTGCCAGCAGCAAAACAGGGATCCTGGAGACCCAGTACTTC.